The 6 T cell receptor beta chains in this list originate from one sample, sequenced in a study of T cell responses to AZD1222 COVID-19 vaccine. Repertoires were generated with immunoSEQ multiplex PCR, while TCRdb's copy carries only in-frame clones and drops some. The sample shows about 69,000 clones, roughly 80% of them seen only once. The material was peripheral blood, obtained 28 days after the second AZD1222 dose. The receptors shown here come from an adult who received the AZD1222 COVID-19 vaccine.

The chain recombines TRBV3-1 (or the pseudogene TRBV3-2) with TRBJ2-5; 7 bases agree with TRBD1. The ends lost 4 bases at V and 1 base at J; junction bases unmatched: 15. The CDR3 is 18 residues long. The germline gives CDR1 LGHDT, CDR2 YNNKEL (reference sequence). CDR3 nucleotides: TGTGCCAGCAGCCTACAAGAGGGGACAGCTATTTTCCAAGAGACCCAGTACTTC. Protein sequence: CASSLQEGTAIFQETQYF.

The rearrangement uses TRBV11-2 and TRBJ1-2; the D gene is possibly TRBD1 (6 bases). This CDR3 is 13 amino acids long. The V gene's germline CDR1 is SGHAT and CDR2 FQNNGV. V was trimmed by 5 bases and J by 3 bases, leaving 10 bases between them. CDR3 nucleotides: TGTGCCAGCAGCGAGAGGACAGACTATGGCTACACCTTC. Translating it yields CASSERTDYGYTF.

This clone was counted a few times. V usage is TRBV6-5 and J usage is TRBJ1-1, with TRBD1 as a possible D gene (5 bases). Trimming took off 6 bases at V and 11 bases at J, with 19 bases between the two ends. This CDR3 comprises 13 residues. The V gene's germline CDR1 is MNHEY and CDR2 SVGAGI. CDR3 DNA: TGTGCCAGCAGACCCCCGGGACGGGTTTCGGCTTTCTTT. This sequence encodes CASRPPGRVSAFF.

The chain joins TRBV4-3 to TRBJ2-2, with D perhaps assigned TRBD1 or TRBD2 (6 bases each). The V and J ends lost 0 bases and 9 bases respectively, with 14 bases between them. Per germline, CDR1 LGHNA and CDR2 YSLEER. The CDR3 runs 15 residues. The CDR3 DNA is TGCGCCAGCAGCCAAGATCAGTTCGGGGGCCGGGAGCTGTTTTTT. This codes for CASSQDQFGGRELFF.

The chain joins TRBV19 to TRBJ2-4; 10 bases agree with TRBD1. Per the germline V gene, CDR1 is LNHDA and CDR2 is SQIVND (reference sequence). The trim removed 7 bases at V and 6 bases at J, leaving 12 bases unmatched. The CDR3 covers 16 residues. The CDR3 DNA follows: TGTGCCAGTACCATAACCGGGACAGGGGTAGGAAACATTCAGTACTTC. This translates into CASTITGTGVGNIQYF. Using reference TRBV19 and TRBJ2-4 for the parts outside the CDR3, the full variable domain is DGGITQSPKYLFRKEGQNVTLSCEQNLNHDAMYWYRQDPGQGLRLIYYSQIVNDFQKGDIAEGYSVSREKKESFPLTVTSAQKNPTAFYLCASTITGTGVGNIQYFGAGTRLSVL.

V is TRBV6-1 and J is TRBJ2-1, with D possibly TRBD1 on 6 matching bases. CDR3 length: 15 amino acids. Deletions cut 0 bases from V and 7 bases from J, with 13 bases between. Germline CDR1 MNHNS, CDR2 SASEGT. This CDR3 reads CASSEAGQYLNEQFF. CDR3 nucleotides: TGTGCCAGCAGTGAAGCCGGACAGTATTTGAATGAGCAGTTCTTC.